This paragraph covers one T cell receptor beta chain sequence. There is no known antigen for this receptor. Base qualities are not at hand, and no much larger clone is one base apart. These data come from a study of beta chain features in type 1 diabetes listed by TCRdb under 2018. General notes on the study: Patients and healthy donors did not differ in mean age, gender distribution, total cell number or subset yield. Regulatory and stem cell-like memory subsets were obtained from only 8 patients and about 8 healthy donors, while naive and central memory subsets were obtained from all 30 or so donors. In the study, TCRB repertoires of sorted circulating CD4+ T cell subsets from recently diagnosed type 1 diabetes patients were compared with those of matched healthy donors. A total of roughly 100 million sorted cells were examined across all samples, and a strong correlation was observed between cell number per subset and RNA yield. The paper's findings and limits, for the study overall: At VDJ recombination sites, type 1 diabetes patients had fewer insertions and more deleted nucleotides, which implies abnormalities in thymic rearrangement. Only small numbers of individuals were included in the HLA sub-analyses, which left unresolved whether HLA type had any influence on TCRB rearrangement. Naive, central memory and regulatory TCRB repertoires appeared more similar among patients than among healthy donors. In all four CD4+ subsets, TCRB CDR3 length was moderately but significantly shorter in type 1 diabetes patients. Because cDNA was sequenced instead of genomic DNA, highly expressing activated cells could be over-represented, though the groups showed no difference in activation or CD3 levels. PCR might favor shorter templates, but patient and control samples were amplified and corrected together, so any skew would affect both groups equally.

All of the isolated RNA was reverse transcribed with the High Capacity cDNA Reverse Transcription Kit, so expressed TCRB transcripts were sequenced. Deep immunoSEQ sequencing was applied to naive, central memory and regulatory T cell samples, giving an average of approximately 4 million total reads per sample. Sorted cells were lysed in RLT buffer and RNA was extracted with DNase-treated RNeasy Micro or Mini kits, depending on cell number. Each cell subset was processed separately to prevent cross-contamination, with patient and healthy donor samples processed together. The immunoSEQ multiplex PCR was used to amplify TCRB sequences from cDNA, generating 87-bp fragments that spanned the CDR3 region. Sequencing of the amplicons was performed on the Illumina HiSeq platform. Per the source publication's procedure: Synthetic template baselines were used to correct PCR bias computationally, reads within Hamming distance 2 were collapsed, and singletons that could not be merged were discarded. By aligning reads against IMGT, V, D and J genes, CDR3 length, and insertions or deletions at six rearrangement sites were assigned. Within each subset, clonotype counts were normalized to sorted cell number, and only after that were true diversity and Gini coefficients computed with the tcR R package. Repertoire sharing was quantified using the overlap coefficient calculated on TCRB nucleotide sequences. Out-of-frame TCRB sequences from naive cells were analyzed as a proxy for the pre-selection repertoire. Imported from immuneACCESS, the table was reduced by TCRdb to in-frame sequences with V and J called. These copies leave out some clones; in studies compared against another copy, an unresolved V gene accounts for under half, and the cause of the remainder is not known. V and J calls and clone size follow that table, whereas D and trimming were derived from the DNA. For this sample there are approximately 170,000 clones; 63% appear just once. The ten largest account for under 0.1% of the sample.

CDR1 and CDR2 are read off the germline V gene as SGHRS and YFSETQ. V gives up 0 bases and J gives up 10 bases, and the segment between their germline ends measures 13 bases. The CDR3, from cysteine to phenylalanine, totals 13 residues. Kept here is only the CDR3 DNA, which spans 39 bases and is read in frame from base 1. A single peripheral blood draw of approximately 120 mL on average was collected from each donor into heparinised tubes. A BD FACSAria II and a panel including CD45RO, CCR7, CD25, CD127, CD95 and CD27 were used to sort naive, central memory, regulatory and stem cell-like memory CD4+ T cells. Every sorted population had a purity above 95%. PBMCs were isolated right away by Lymphoprep density gradient centrifugation and were stained directly, without culture. Samples were stained and sorted in pairs, with one healthy donor and one patient per experiment, so that batch effects were minimized.

Input material: naive CD4+ T cells from blood. The sample's cell subset or site label, in plain terms: true naive CD4+ T cells. The TCR comes from a man aged 25-45 years with type 1 diabetes. The chain is made from TRBV5-1 and TRBJ2-5; no D gene is confidently identified. The CDR3 region: CASSLERDAIQYF. The nucleotide sequence reads as follows: TGCGCCAGCAGCTTGGAGCGAGATGCGATCCAGTACTTC.